The 28 T cell receptor beta chains given below trace back to one sample, sequenced in a study of a mutant IDH1 vaccine in newly diagnosed glioma. Noted time point: baseline, week 1 (first vaccination visit). Treatment denoted: pre-vaccination baseline after standard-of-care therapy. Sequencing was performed with immunoSEQ multiplex PCR; in TCRdb, only in-frame clones are kept and a portion is missing. The table records about 98,000 clones, about 90% of them present only once. This material consisted of PBMCs, taken from a glioma patient treated with radiotherapy, temozolomide or both. These receptor sequences come from a woman aged 50 to 60 with glioma.

This clone showed up just once. The chain joins TRBV12-5 to TRBJ2-7; TRBD2 matches at 13 bases. In germline, CDR1 is LGHNT, CDR2 FRNRAP. The CDR3 totals 14 residues. Trimming at V came to 3 bases and at J to 11 bases, leaving 7 bases not matched to a gene. The CDR3 loop reads CASGFFTGTSGEYF. DNA of the CDR3: TGTGCTAGTGGTTTTTTTACAGGGACTAGCGGGGAGTACTTC.

The chain couples TRBV28 to TRBJ1-2; 9 nucleotides align to TRBD1. V dropped 6 bases and J dropped 4; count of bases not matched to a gene: 9. This CDR3 contains 15 residues. Germline V gene sequence: CDR1 MDHEN, CDR2 SYDVKM. The CDR3 protein is CASSYLGQGLYGYTF. CDR3 DNA: TGTGCCAGCAGCTACCTCGGACAGGGGCTCTATGGCTACACCTTC.

The chain carries TRBV19 and TRBJ2-1; TRBD1 matches 7 bases. The CDR3 runs to 13 residues. Germline CDR1 LNHDA, CDR2 SQIVND (reference sequence). Trimming at V came to 9 bases and at J to 1 base, leaving 3 bases not matched to a gene. The CDR3 spells CASRQGSYNEQFF. In DNA form, the CDR3 reads TGTGCCAGCCGACAGGGTTCCTACAATGAGCAGTTCTTC.

The chain joins TRBV19 to TRBJ2-5; maybe TRBD1 (5 bases). V lost 5 bases to trimming and J lost 0 bases, with 13 bases between them. Per germline, CDR1 LNHDA and CDR2 SQIVND (reference sequence). The CDR3 sequence is 15 residues long. This chain's CDR3 is CASSSPDKYQETQYF. CDR3 nucleotide sequence: TGTGCCAGTAGTTCTCCGGACAAGTACCAAGAGACCCAGTACTTC. Looking up the rest from reference TRBV19 and TRBJ2-5 gives the full variable domain: DGGITQSPKYLFRKEGQNVTLSCEQNLNHDAMYWYRQDPGQGLRLIYYSQIVNDFQKGDIAEGYSVSREKKESFPLTVTSAQKNPTAFYLCASSSPDKYQETQYFGPGTRLLVL.

V gene TRBV6-6 combines with J gene TRBJ1-1; weak D call: TRBD1 (6 bases). CDR3 length: 14 amino acids. CDR1 is MNHNY, CDR2 SVGAGI, per germline (reference sequence). V was pared by 6 bases and J by 1 base, with 12 bases between. The CDR3 region is CASSPQGPNTEAFF. The DNA for the CDR3 is TGTGCCAGCAGCCCACAGGGCCCGAACACTGAAGCTTTCTTT.

The rearrangement uses TRBV2 and TRBJ1-5, with D uncertain. Germline CDR1 reads SNHLY; CDR2 reads FYNNEI. The CDR3 consists of 15 residues. V lost 7 bases, J lost 11 bases, and 24 bases lay in between. The CDR3 is CASTAHLTGEGTQHF. The CDR3 DNA follows: TGTGCCAGCACCGCTCACTTGACTGGGGAAGGGACCCAGCATTTT.

The chain has TRBV29-1 and TRBJ2-3, with TRBD1 matching 7 bases. The CDR3 is made up of 13 amino acids. Germline V CDR1 and CDR2: SQVTM, ANQGSEA. V lost 6 bases to trimming and J lost 1 base; unmatched junction nucleotides: 4. The CDR3: CSVRQGGTDTQYF. The CDR3 bases are TGCAGCGTAAGGCAGGGGGGCACAGATACGCAGTATTTT.

The chain joins TRBV30 to TRBJ2-5; the match to TRBD2 covers 9 bases. J lost 3 bases, V lost 1 base, and 6 bases had no gene match. The CDR3 is 15 amino acids. Germline lookup yields CDR1 GTSNPN and CDR2 SVGIG (reference sequence). CDR3 loop: CAWSEAREGKETQYF. The CDR3 DNA reads as TGTGCCTGGAGTGAGGCGCGGGAGGGCAAAGAGACCCAGTACTTC.

The chain joins TRBV10-3 to TRBJ2-2; 10 nucleotides line up with TRBD1. The CDR3 is made up of 18 amino acids. Germline CDR1 reads ENHRY; CDR2 reads SYGVKD. V lost 7 bases and J lost 2; bases outside the gene matches: 13. The CDR3 loop is CAIKPGQGREVNTGELFF. CDR3 sequence (DNA): TGTGCCATCAAGCCGGGACAGGGGAGGGAGGTTAACACCGGGGAGCTGTTTTTT.

The gene calls are TRBV15 and TRBJ2-5; unclear D gene. CDR1 LNHNV and CDR2 YYDKDF come from the germline V gene (reference sequence). This CDR3 is built from 15 residues. V was shortened by 1 base and J by 5 bases, with 14 bases between the two germline ends. The CDR3: CATSRGRALGETQYF. The DNA for the CDR3 is TGTGCCACCAGCAGAGGCCGGGCCTTAGGCGAGACCCAGTACTTC.

This chain links TRBV28 with TRBJ1-5, with D hard to call. Germline CDR1 and CDR2: MDHEN and SYDVKM. CDR3 length: 16 residues. With 3 bases removed from V and 6 bases from J, the gap between germline ends came to 18 bases. CDR3 DNA sequence: TGTGCCAGCAGTTTTAGTTGGAGGGCTCTAGGTCAGCCCCAGCATTTT. It encodes CASSFSWRALGQPQHF.

This clone has a handful of counts. J is TRBJ1-2 and V is TRBV2; no firm D call. There are 13 residues in the CDR3. V lost 2 bases to trimming and J lost 2 bases, with 6 bases between them. Germline CDR1 reads SNHLY; CDR2 reads FYNNEI. The CDR3: CASSEHQNYGYTF. The CDR3 region has the DNA TGTGCCAGCAGTGAACATCAGAACTATGGCTACACCTTC.

The chain is built from TRBV15 and TRBJ2-1; 11 bases line up with TRBD2. V shed 5 bases, J shed 4 bases, and the junction held 10 bases outside the gene matches. The CDR3 is 17 amino acids. CDR1 is LNHNV, CDR2 YYDKDF, per germline (reference sequence). The CDR3 nucleotides read TGTGCCACCAGCGGACCTAGCGGGAGGTCACCGTACAATGAGCAGTTCTTC. Protein sequence: CATSGPSGRSPYNEQFF.

A few counts support this clone. The chain recombines TRBV5-6 with TRBJ2-3; 7 nucleotides align to TRBD2. This CDR3 has 17 residues. Germline CDR1 reads SGHDT; CDR2 reads YYEEEE. The trim removed 5 bases at V and 1 base at J, leaving 13 bases unmatched. The chain's CDR3 is CASRVLGRELGTDTQYF. For the CDR3, the DNA is TGTGCCAGCAGGGTATTGGGGCGGGAGTTGGGCACAGATACGCAGTATTTT.

V usage is TRBV5-1 and J usage is TRBJ2-5; maybe TRBD1 (5 bases). The V end lost 4 bases, the J end lost 1 base, and 14 bases lay between the germline ends. CDR1 and CDR2 from the germline V gene are SGHRS and YFSETQ. This CDR3 spans 15 amino acids. The chain's CDR3 is CASSRYQGSQETQYF. DNA for the CDR3: TGCGCCAGCAGCCGGTATCAGGGATCCCAAGAGACCCAGTACTTC.

For the CDR3, the DNA is TGCGCCAGCAGCTTGTCAGGGGCCTCCTACGAGCAGTACTTC. Amino acids: CASSLSGASYEQYF. The chain employs TRBV5-1 and TRBJ2-7; D is perhaps TRBD1 (6 bases). The CDR3 totals 14 residues. Germline V gene data show CDR1 as SGHRS and CDR2 as YFSETQ. Trimming left V 1 base short and J 0 bases short, with 8 bases between. The full variable domain, its missing parts supplied by reference TRBV5-1 and TRBJ2-7, is KAGVTQTPRYLIKTRGQQVTLSCSPISGHRSVSWYQQTPGQGLQFLFEYFSETQRNKGNFPGRFSGRQFSNSRSEMNVSTLELGDSALYLCASSLSGASYEQYFGPGTRLTVT.

V usage is TRBV4-2 and J usage is TRBJ2-1; D is perhaps TRBD1 (5 bases). The CDR3 is 17 residues long. Trimming took 5 bases from V and 0 from J, leaving 17 bases between them. Germline CDR1 is LGHNA and CDR2 is YNFKEQ. The DNA of the CDR3 is TGTGCCAGCAGCGAAGGGGTCTGGGATAGCTCCTACAATGAGCAGTTCTTC. Translation: CASSEGVWDSSYNEQFF.

The rearrangement uses TRBV27 and TRBJ1-5; tentatively, D is TRBD1 (5 bases). V lost 2 bases, J lost 2 bases, and 22 bases lay in between. This CDR3 is 19 amino acids long. Germline V lookup: CDR1 MNHEY, CDR2 SMNVEV (reference sequence). In DNA form, the CDR3 reads TGTGCCAGCAGTTTAGTGGGGGTGGGGGAGGGCCCAGGCAATCAGCCCCAGCATTTT. Its protein is CASSLVGVGEGPGNQPQHF.

The gene calls are TRBV5-1 and TRBJ1-2; the D gene is possibly TRBD1 (6 bases). Germline V lookup: CDR1 SGHRS, CDR2 YFSETQ. V lost 10 bases, J lost 5 bases, and 30 bases lay in between. The CDR3 is 17 residues long. The CDR3 DNA is TGCGCCGGTGAAGAAGCCTGGACAGAGGAAGGCTTATATGGCTACACCTTC. It yields the protein CAGEEAWTEEGLYGYTF.

This chain links TRBV19 with TRBJ2-5, with TRBD1 identical over 8 bases. The germline V gene has CDR1 LNHDA and CDR2 SQIVND (reference sequence). The CDR3 has 13 amino acids. With 7 bases clipped from V and 5 bases from J, the junction kept 6 bases outside the gene matches. CDR3 region: CASTGQVGETQYF. As DNA, the CDR3 is TGTGCCAGTACGGGACAGGTCGGGGAGACCCAGTACTTC.

V is TRBV28 and J is TRBJ1-1; D gene ambiguous. The CDR3 runs 16 residues. Germline V gene lookup returns CDR1 MDHEN and CDR2 SYDVKM. The V end was cut by 0 bases, the J end by 0 bases, with 11 bases between. CDR3 DNA: TGTGCCAGCAGTTTATGGGCAGGCTCGATGAACACTGAAGCTTTCTTT. Translation: CASSLWAGSMNTEAFF.

This clone was observed a handful of times. The V and J genes are TRBV5-1 and TRBJ2-1; D is unresolved. The germline CDR1 and CDR2 sequences are SGHRS and YFSETQ. The CDR3 is 12 amino acids. Trimming removed 0 bases from V and 6 bases from J, with 4 bases in between. The CDR3 nucleotides read TGCGCCAGCAGCTTGGGGTCCAATGAGCAGTTCTTC. Protein product: CASSLGSNEQFF.

This chain connects TRBV30 to TRBJ2-1; no clear D gene. CDR3 length: 11 residues. Germline V gene sequence: CDR1 GTSNPN, CDR2 SVGIG (reference sequence). Trimming removed 1 base from V and 10 bases from J, with 8 bases in between. CDR3 nucleotide sequence: TGTGCCTGGAGTGCTAGGCACGAGCAGTTCTTC. Amino acids: CAWSARHEQFF.

The rearrangement joins TRBV18 to TRBJ2-5, with a tentative D call TRBD2 (5 bases). The CDR3 is 15 amino acids. Germline V gives CDR1 KGHSH, CDR2 LQKENI. V lost 6 bases and J lost 2, with 16 bases in between. The CDR3 sequence is CASSPLTSRQETQYF. The CDR3 coding sequence is TGTGCCAGCTCGCCTCTCACTAGTCGGCAAGAGACCCAGTACTTC.

The chain couples TRBV2 to TRBJ2-5; tentatively, D is TRBD1 (6 bases). The tail of the sequence fits TRBJ2-7 better, so the J call may be wrong. CDR1 SNHLY and CDR2 FYNNEI come from the germline V gene. The CDR3 extends over 11 amino acids. The CDR3 region has the DNA TGTGCCGCAGTCGGGACATACGAGCAGTACTTC. Translated: CAAVGTYEQYF.

This clone was counted between two and nine times. In DNA form, the CDR3 reads TGCGCCAGCAGCTTGGACAGGGTTGATGGCTACACCTTC. As protein: CASSLDRVDGYTF. The rearrangement links TRBV5-1 to TRBJ1-2, with D possibly TRBD1 on 6 matching bases. The CDR3 has 13 amino acids. Between the trimmed V and J ends, which lost 0 bases and 6 bases, there was a span of 9 bases. Germline CDR1 and CDR2: SGHRS and YFSETQ. The full variable domain, its missing parts supplied by reference TRBV5-1 and TRBJ1-2, is KAGVTQTPRYLIKTRGQQVTLSCSPISGHRSVSWYQQTPGQGLQFLFEYFSETQRNKGNFPGRFSGRQFSNSRSEMNVSTLELGDSALYLCASSLDRVDGYTFGSGTRLTVV.

The chain recombines TRBV4-2 with TRBJ2-1, with D hard to call. The CDR3 spans 18 residues. CDR1 and CDR2 from the germline V gene are LGHNA and YNFKEQ. Trimming cost V 0 bases and J 0 bases, with 15 bases left between them. The DNA for the CDR3 is TGTGCCAGCAGCCAAGACAGGCCCCCTCTGAGCTCCTACAATGAGCAGTTCTTC. Residues: CASSQDRPPLSSYNEQFF.

V and J are TRBV28 and TRBJ2-7; TRBD2 is a possible D gene (6 bases). Trimming shortened V by 5 bases and J by 0 bases, and 8 bases separated the two germline ends. The CDR3 loop spans 13 amino acids. CDR1 is MDHEN and CDR2 is SYDVKM in the germline V gene. The CDR3 spells CASSAGSSYEQYF. The CDR3 DNA is TGTGCCAGCAGTGCGGGGAGCTCCTACGAGCAGTACTTC.